These 22 T cell receptor beta chains came from one sample sequenced in a study of blood T cell repertoires in COVID-19. Profiled with immunoSEQ multiplex PCR; TCRdb holds only in-frame clones, not every one. The sample consists of roughly 250,000 clones, approximately 91% of them appearing once. The specimen was PBMCs or T cells enriched from blood (not recorded which). These receptor sequences come from a woman aged 40 to 55 with acute COVID-19.

The rearrangement links TRBV18 to TRBJ1-1, with TRBD1 matching 8 bases. The V gene's germline CDR1 is KGHSH and CDR2 LQKENI. V shed 4 bases and J 7 bases; nucleotides not matched to a gene: 8. CDR3 size: 14 residues. CDR3 in DNA: TGTGCCAGCTCACAGGACAGGGCCGATAATGAAGCTTTCTTT. Its protein product is CASSQDRADNEAFF.

This chain uses TRBV14 with TRBJ2-6; perhaps TRBD2 as D (5 bases). Germline V gives CDR1 SGHDN, CDR2 FVKESK. Trimming stripped 2 bases from V and 4 bases from J, with 9 bases between. The CDR3 totals 15 residues. In nucleotides, the CDR3 is TGTGCCAGCAGCCAACGGGGTACCGGGGCCAACGTCCTGACTTTC. Translation: CASSQRGTGANVLTF.

This chain uses TRBV5-1 with TRBJ2-5; D perhaps matches TRBD2 (6 bases). CDR1 and CDR2 from the germline V gene are SGHRS and YFSETQ. There are 14 residues in the CDR3. V gave up 2 bases and J gave up 1 base, with 9 bases separating them. DNA for the CDR3: TGCGCCAGCAGCTTTACGGGACTCCAAGAGACCCAGTACTTC. Its translation is CASSFTGLQETQYF. The full variable domain, with the rest looked up from reference TRBV5-1 and TRBJ2-5, is KAGVTQTPRYLIKTRGQQVTLSCSPISGHRSVSWYQQTPGQGLQFLFEYFSETQRNKGNFPGRFSGRQFSNSRSEMNVSTLELGDSALYLCASSFTGLQETQYFGPGTRLLVL.

The count of this clone is one. The chain uses TRBV28 and TRBJ2-7; D uncertain. CDR1 is MDHEN, CDR2 SYDVKM, per germline. CDR3 length equals 14 residues. V gave up 8 bases and J gave up 2 bases, with 16 bases separating them. CDR3 residues: CASAKIAETYEQYF. The CDR3 DNA follows: TGTGCCAGCGCGAAGATAGCAGAGACCTACGAGCAGTACTTC.

The chain has TRBV7-2 and TRBJ2-1, with D uncertain. This CDR3 is built from 14 residues. CDR1 SGHTA and CDR2 FQGNSA come from the germline V gene. Trimming took off 2 bases at V and 4 bases at J, with 9 bases between the two ends. The CDR3 loop reads CASSLSTFYNEQFF. DNA for the CDR3: TGTGCCAGCAGCTTATCCACTTTTTACAATGAGCAGTTCTTC.

The genes are TRBV4-3 and TRBJ2-1; 11 bases match TRBD2. Germline CDR1 reads LGHNA; CDR2 reads YSLEER. V dropped 8 bases and J dropped 10; count of bases not matched to a gene: 10. This CDR3 has 14 amino acids. The CDR3 region has the DNA TGCGCCAGCGGGGCTCAACTAGCGGGAGAGGAGCAGTTCTTC. It is translated as CASGAQLAGEEQFF.

This clone was seen once. The CDR3 coding sequence is TGTGCCAGCAGCCAAGGATGGCGGGGGGGTTTGGAAGAGACCCAGTACTTC. It translates to CASSQGWRGGLEETQYF. This sequence joins TRBV3-1 (or the pseudogene TRBV3-2) and TRBJ2-5, with TRBD2 matching over 9 bases. Trimming took 1 base from V and 3 from J; bases not matched to a gene: 9. Germline CDR1 and CDR2: LGHDT and YNNKEL (reference sequence). The CDR3 contains 17 residues.

J is TRBJ1-6 and V is TRBV19; D might be TRBD1 (6 bases). The CDR3 contains 16 residues. Germline V gene lookup returns CDR1 LNHDA and CDR2 SQIVND (reference sequence). The V end lost 4 bases, the J end lost 7 bases, and 17 bases lay between the germline ends. CDR3 sequence reads: CASSTGGRDRNSPLHF. The CDR3 DNA follows: TGTGCCAGTAGTACGGGGGGCAGAGACAGAAATTCACCCCTCCACTTT.

The chain links TRBV5-1 to TRBJ1-4; tentative D call: TRBD1 (6 bases). CDR3 length equals 14 residues. Trimming cost V 0 bases and J 5 bases, with 8 bases left between them. Germline-derived CDR1 and CDR2 are SGHRS and YFSETQ. CDR3 residues: CASSLDRENEKLFF. The CDR3 DNA sequence: TGCGCCAGCAGCTTGGACAGGGAAAATGAAAAACTGTTTTTT.

The genes are TRBV3-1 (or the pseudogene TRBV3-2) and TRBJ2-7, with 11 bases lining up with TRBD2. CDR1 and CDR2 from the germline V gene are LGHDT and YNNKEL (reference sequence). The CDR3 length is 16 residues. With 3 bases clipped from V and 5 bases from J, the junction kept 9 bases outside the gene matches. CDR3 coding DNA: TGTGCCAGCAGCCATCCGGGACTAGCGGTTAAAAACGAGCAGTACTTC. This codes for CASSHPGLAVKNEQYF.

V gene TRBV5-1 combines with J gene TRBJ1-4, with D tentatively TRBD1 (6 bases). Germline V gene data show CDR1 as SGHRS and CDR2 as YFSETQ. The V end was cut by 4 bases, the J end by 8 bases, with 15 bases between. The CDR3 extends over 14 amino acids. CDR3 in DNA: TGCGCCAGCAGCGAGGGGGAACCGGGGGAAAAACTGTTTTTT. Protein sequence: CASSEGEPGEKLFF.

The rearrangement joins TRBV5-1 to TRBJ2-2; 7 positions match TRBD1. Germline V gene sequence: CDR1 SGHRS, CDR2 YFSETQ. CDR3 length: 15 amino acids. After removal of 6 bases from V and 0 bases from J, the junction contained 5 bases not matched to a gene. CDR3 protein: CASNIGQANTGELFF. CDR3 bases: TGCGCCAGCAATATAGGACAGGCGAACACCGGGGAGCTGTTTTTT.

This chain links TRBV3-1 (or the pseudogene TRBV3-2) with TRBJ1-4; no firm D call. The CDR3 consists of 14 residues. Between the trimmed V and J ends, which lost 3 bases and 0 bases, there was a span of 5 bases. Germline lookup yields CDR1 LGHDT and CDR2 YNNKEL (reference sequence). This CDR3 is CASSQRATNEKLFF. The CDR3 DNA reads TGTGCCAGCAGCCAGCGGGCAACTAATGAAAAACTGTTTTTT.

This clone showed up just once. The chain has TRBV15 and TRBJ2-7; 8 positions match TRBD2. CDR3 length: 14 amino acids. Germline CDR1 is LNHNV and CDR2 is YYDKDF (reference sequence). With 6 bases clipped from V and 4 bases from J, the junction kept 8 bases outside the gene matches. The CDR3 region has the DNA TGTGCCACCAGGAAGACAAGCGGGAGTTACGAGCAGTACTTC. Protein sequence: CATRKTSGSYEQYF.

The table lists this clone with a count of one. The sample carries other DNA sequences with the same CDR3. The chain links TRBV27 to TRBJ1-2; 9 bases are a match to TRBD1. There are 13 residues in the CDR3. V dropped 6 bases and J dropped 5; count of bases not matched to a gene: 4. CDR1 and CDR2 (germline): MNHEY, SMNVEV (reference sequence). The CDR3 DNA is TGTGCCAGCAGCCTCGGGACAGGGTATGGCTACACCTTC. Encoded protein: CASSLGTGYGYTF.

This clone showed up just once. V is TRBV11-2 and J is TRBJ2-6; TRBD1 agrees at 10 bases. V trimming: 4 bases; J trimming: 2 bases; junction bases outside the gene matches: 11. CDR3 length: 19 residues. Germline CDR1 is SGHAT and CDR2 is FQNNGV. The CDR3 coding sequence is TGTGCCAGCAGCTCAGAGTGGGACAGGGGTGGCACTGGGGCCAACGTCCTGACTTTC. This gives the protein CASSSEWDRGGTGANVLTF.

This clone was counted a few times. The gene calls are TRBV30 and TRBJ2-1; 13 bases map to TRBD2. Trimming took 1 base from V and 6 from J; bases not matched to a gene: 0. Germline V gene sequence: CDR1 GTSNPN, CDR2 SVGIG (reference sequence). CDR3 size: 14 residues. The CDR3 sequence is CAWSGTSGSNEQFF. In DNA, the CDR3 is TGTGCCTGGAGTGGGACTAGCGGGAGCAATGAGCAGTTCTTC. The full variable domain, in which reference TRBV30 and TRBJ2-1 provide the parts outside the CDR3, is SQTIHQWPATLVQPVGSPLSLECTVEGTSNPNLYWYRQAAGRGLQLLFYSVGIGQISSEVPQNLSASRPQDRQFILSSKKLLLSDSGFYLCAWSGTSGSNEQFFGPGTRLTVL.

The V call is TRBV4-2, the J call TRBJ1-1, with TRBD1 as a possible D gene (6 bases). Trimming took off 2 bases at V and 0 bases at J, with 13 bases between the two ends. In germline, CDR1 is LGHNA, CDR2 YNFKEQ. CDR3 length equals 16 residues. The CDR3 sequence is CASSQTGLGVNTEAFF. Written as DNA, the CDR3 is TGTGCCAGCAGCCAAACAGGGCTTGGGGTGAACACTGAAGCTTTCTTT.

This clone was counted once. Within the sample, other DNA sequences also encode this same CDR3. The CDR3 coding sequence is TGTGCCAGCAGTGGGACAGGTTATAATTCACCCCTCCACTTT. Its protein is CASSGTGYNSPLHF. The V gene is TRBV25-1, the J gene TRBJ1-6; 7 bases align to TRBD1. V gave up 4 bases and J gave up 4 bases; unmatched junction bases: 1. This CDR3 contains 14 residues. Germline values: CDR1 MGHDK, CDR2 SYGVNS.

This clone was seen a single time. CDR3 in DNA: TGTGCCAGCAGCTTGCGGGACAGGGGGACTAGCCGCCTTTACGAGCAGTACTTC. It codes for CASSLRDRGTSRLYEQYF. The V call is TRBV5-5, the J call TRBJ2-7; 11 bases agree with TRBD1. Looked up from germline, CDR1 is SGHKS and CDR2 is YYEKEE (reference sequence). V lost 1 base, J lost 4 bases, and 13 bases stayed unmatched. The CDR3 is made up of 18 amino acids.

The chain couples TRBV5-6 to TRBJ2-2; D perhaps matches TRBD1 (5 bases). CDR3 length equals 15 residues. In germline, CDR1 is SGHDT, CDR2 YYEEEE. Trimming took 1 base from V and 9 from J, leaving 16 bases between them. The CDR3 DNA reads as TGTGCCAGCAGCTTGTTAGGGGCCAATTTCTGGGAGCTGTTTTTT. Protein sequence: CASSLLGANFWELFF.

This chain joins TRBV5-6 and TRBJ2-3; 10 nucleotides line up with TRBD2. Germline-derived CDR1 and CDR2 are SGHDT and YYEEEE. V shed 0 bases and J 8 bases; nucleotides not matched to a gene: 12. The CDR3 is made up of 17 amino acids. CDR3 sequence reads: CASSLAGLAEGARTQYF. The CDR3 DNA is TGTGCCAGCAGCTTGGCCGGACTAGCGGAGGGAGCCCGTACGCAGTATTTT.